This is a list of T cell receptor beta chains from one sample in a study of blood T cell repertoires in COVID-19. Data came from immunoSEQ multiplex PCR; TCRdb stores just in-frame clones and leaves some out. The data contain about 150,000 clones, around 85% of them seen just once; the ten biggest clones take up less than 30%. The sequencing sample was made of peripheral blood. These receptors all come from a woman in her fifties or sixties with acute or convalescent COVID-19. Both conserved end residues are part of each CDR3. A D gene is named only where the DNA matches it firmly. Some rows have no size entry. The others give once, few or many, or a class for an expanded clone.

CDR3nt: TGTGCCAGCAGCCGAGGGGGCTCTGGAAACACCATATATTTT; CDR3aa: CASSRGGSGNTIYF; d_gene: .; v_gene: TRBV5-6; j_gene: TRBJ1-3; abundance: .
CDR3nt: TGTGCCAGCAGTGATAAGGCAGGGGGGAATGAAAAACTGTTTTTT; CDR3aa: CASSDKAGGNEKLFF; d_gene: TRBD1; v_gene: TRBV6-1; j_gene: TRBJ1-4; abundance: .
CDR3nt: TGTGCCAGCAGCCATCAACTAGCGACGGCCTACAATGAGCAGTTCTTC; CDR3aa: CASSHQLATAYNEQFF; d_gene: TRBD2; v_gene: TRBV3-1/TRBV3-2; j_gene: TRBJ2-1; abundance: .
CDR3nt: TGTGCCAGCAGCTGGGGACAGGGACAGCCCCAGCATTTT; CDR3aa: CASSWGQGQPQHF; d_gene: TRBD1; v_gene: TRBV5-4; j_gene: TRBJ1-5; abundance: .
CDR3nt: TGTGCCAGCCCGCCAACAGGGGGCGTGGAGACCCAGTACTTC; CDR3aa: CASPPTGGVETQYF; d_gene: TRBD1; v_gene: TRBV7-9; j_gene: TRBJ2-5; abundance: .
CDR3nt: TGTGCCAGCAGTCAACAGGGCTCTGGAAACACCATATATTTT; CDR3aa: CASSQQGSGNTIYF; d_gene: .; v_gene: TRBV6-5; j_gene: TRBJ1-3; abundance: .
CDR3nt: TGTGCCAGCAGCCAGGGACAGTATAATTCACCCCTCCACTTT; CDR3aa: CASSQGQYNSPLHF; d_gene: TRBD1; v_gene: TRBV3-1/TRBV3-2; j_gene: TRBJ1-6; abundance: .
CDR3nt: TGTGCCACCAGTGATCATAGCGGGGGCACAGATACGCAGTATTTT; CDR3aa: CATSDHSGGTDTQYF; d_gene: TRBD2; v_gene: TRBV24-1; j_gene: TRBJ2-3; abundance: once
CDR3nt: TGTGCCAGCTCACCTCGAGCGGGACAGGGGGTTTTCTTT; CDR3aa: CASSPRAGQGVFF; d_gene: TRBD1; v_gene: TRBV18; j_gene: TRBJ1-1; abundance: .
CDR3nt: TGTGCCAGCAGCCAAGAGATGAGGTCGAGAGACAATCAGCCCCAGCATTTT; CDR3aa: CASSQEMRSRDNQPQHF; d_gene: .; v_gene: TRBV3-1/TRBV3-2; j_gene: TRBJ1-5; abundance: .
CDR3nt: TGTGCCAGCAGCTTGAGGCGGGGGGACACCGGGGAGCTGTTTTTT; CDR3aa: CASSLRRGDTGELFF; d_gene: TRBD2; v_gene: TRBV5-4; j_gene: TRBJ2-2; abundance: .
CDR3nt: TGTGCCAGCAGTTCGGTCGGGAAAACTGAAGCTTTCTTT; CDR3aa: CASSSVGKTEAFF; d_gene: .; v_gene: TRBV6-6; j_gene: TRBJ1-1; abundance: .
CDR3nt: TGTGCCAGCAGTAGGGGACAGGGACGAGAAAAACTGTTTTTT; CDR3aa: CASSRGQGREKLFF; d_gene: TRBD1; v_gene: TRBV28; j_gene: TRBJ1-4; abundance: .
CDR3nt: TGTGCCAGCAGTTCGGGACAGTTCAATCAGCCCCAGCATTTT; CDR3aa: CASSSGQFNQPQHF; d_gene: TRBD1; v_gene: TRBV27; j_gene: TRBJ1-5; abundance: .
CDR3nt: TGTGCCAGCAGCGGATCCCCCTTAACAGGGGGCATCACCTTC; CDR3aa: CASSGSPLTGGITF; d_gene: TRBD1; v_gene: TRBV25-1; j_gene: TRBJ1-2; abundance: .